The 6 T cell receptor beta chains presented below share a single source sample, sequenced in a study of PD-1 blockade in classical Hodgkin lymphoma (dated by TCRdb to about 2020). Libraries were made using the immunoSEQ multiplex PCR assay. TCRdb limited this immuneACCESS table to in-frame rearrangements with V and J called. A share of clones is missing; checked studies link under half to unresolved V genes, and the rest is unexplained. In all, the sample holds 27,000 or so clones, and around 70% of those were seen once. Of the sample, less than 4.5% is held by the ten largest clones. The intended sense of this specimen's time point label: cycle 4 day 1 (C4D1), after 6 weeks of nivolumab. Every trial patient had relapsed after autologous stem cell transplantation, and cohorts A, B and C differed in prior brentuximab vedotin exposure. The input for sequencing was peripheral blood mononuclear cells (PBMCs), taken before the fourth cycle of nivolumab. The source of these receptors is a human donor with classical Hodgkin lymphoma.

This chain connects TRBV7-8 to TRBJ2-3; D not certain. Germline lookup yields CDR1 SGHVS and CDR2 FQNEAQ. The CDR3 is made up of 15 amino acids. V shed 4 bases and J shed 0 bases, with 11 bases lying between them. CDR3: CASSWTPSSTDTQYF. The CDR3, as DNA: TGTGCCAGCAGCTGGACCCCTTCTAGCACAGATACGCAGTATTTT.

CDR3: CASSLVDREGQFF. CDR3 sequence (DNA): TGTGCCAGCAGCTTAGTCGACAGGGAAGGGCAGTTCTTC. The chain is built from TRBV7-9 and TRBJ2-1, with 7 bases that match TRBD1. Germline V CDR1 and CDR2: SEHNR, FQNEAQ (reference sequence). CDR3 length equals 13 residues. Losses at the gene ends were 1 base for V and 12 bases for J; bases not matched to a gene: 6. The entire variable domain, with the rest obtained from reference TRBV7-9 and TRBJ2-1, is as follows: DTGVSQNPRHKITKRGQNVTFRCDPISEHNRLYWYRQTLGQGPEFLTYFQNEAQLEKSRLLSDRFSAERPKGSFSTLEIQRTEQGDSAMYLCASSLVDREGQFFGPGTRLTVL.

The CDR3 loop reads CAWSVLSTGGEIYPYEQYF. The CDR3 coding sequence is TGTGCCTGGAGTGTACTTTCGACAGGGGGCGAAATTTACCCCTACGAGCAGTACTTC. This chain connects TRBV30 to TRBJ2-7; 10 bases line up with TRBD1. This CDR3 has 19 amino acids. Germline trimming cut 0 bases from V and 2 bases from J; bases unmatched to any gene: 16. Germline V CDR1 and CDR2: GTSNPN, SVGIG (reference sequence).

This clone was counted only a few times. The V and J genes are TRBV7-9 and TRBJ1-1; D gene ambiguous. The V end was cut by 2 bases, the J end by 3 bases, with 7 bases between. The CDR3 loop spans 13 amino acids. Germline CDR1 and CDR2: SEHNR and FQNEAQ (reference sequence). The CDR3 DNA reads TGTGCCAGCAGCTTATATAGGGACACTGAAGCTTTCTTT. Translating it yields CASSLYRDTEAFF. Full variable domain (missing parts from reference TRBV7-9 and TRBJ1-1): DTGVSQNPRHKITKRGQNVTFRCDPISEHNRLYWYRQTLGQGPEFLTYFQNEAQLEKSRLLSDRFSAERPKGSFSTLEIQRTEQGDSAMYLCASSLYRDTEAFFGQGTRLTVV.

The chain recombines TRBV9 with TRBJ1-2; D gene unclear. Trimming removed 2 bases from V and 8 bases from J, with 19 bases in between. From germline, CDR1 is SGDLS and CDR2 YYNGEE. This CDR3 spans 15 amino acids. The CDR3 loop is CASSVMALRGDGYTF. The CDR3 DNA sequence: TGTGCCAGCAGCGTCATGGCCCTACGGGGAGACGGCTACACCTTC.

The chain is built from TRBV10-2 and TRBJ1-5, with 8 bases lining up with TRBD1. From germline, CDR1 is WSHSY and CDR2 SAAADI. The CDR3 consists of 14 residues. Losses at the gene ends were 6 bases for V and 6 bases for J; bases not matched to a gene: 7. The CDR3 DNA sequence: TGCGCCAGCAGGAGTACAGGGGGATCTCAGCCCCAGCATTTT. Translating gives CASRSTGGSQPQHF.